This T cell receptor beta chain was recovered during a study of STAT5B mutations in CD4+ large granular lymphocyte leukemia (dated by TCRdb to between 2022 and 2023). For context, the study as a whole: Among healthy controls, the CDR3 'QG' motif was associated with a particular HLA allele. The purity of purified fractions was confirmed by flow cytometry on FACSCanto II or FACSVerse to exceed 95% among lymphocytes. The TCRbeta repertoires of CD4+ T-cell large granular lymphocyte leukemia patients were compared with the TCRbeta repertoires of healthy blood donors.

TCRbeta rearrangements were sequenced from genomic DNA using the immunoSEQ assay at survey resolution. Per the original workflow: A lowest detectable productive clonotype frequency of 2.59 x 10-5 was observed in the TCR sequencing data. Analyses included only productive TCRbeta rearrangements, meaning complete and in-frame sequences. The clonality of each sample was calculated as Simpson clonality in the immunoSEQ Analyzer version 3.0. Clones were binned by frequency as very rare, small, medium, large (1-20%) or hyperexpanded (>20%). Generation probabilities were estimated with OLGA 1.2.3, V-gene circos plots were generated with VDJtools, specificities were searched for in VDJdb, and CDR3 motifs were identified with GLIPH. TCRdb carries this immuneACCESS record with in-frame sequences only. Its versions omit some clonotypes, under half of them owing to an unresolved V gene in the studies checked, with the rest unexplained. The DNA gave D and trimming, while V, J and clone size come from that table. The sample table holds around 20,000 clones, of which around 76% were seen once. Of the sample, about 0.4% falls within the top ten clones.

Regarding this clone: Its antigen is currently not known. Per-nucleotide qualities are absent, and no much larger clonotype sits a single base away.

The healthy controls were 37 blood donors, and the buffy coats of these donors were supplied by the Finnish Red Cross blood service. All TCR-sequenced material derived from peripheral blood: patient blood samples and healthy donor buffy coats. Ficoll-Hypaque gradient centrifugation was used to isolate peripheral blood mononuclear cells. For the healthy controls, CD4+ cells were obtained from buffy coats by magnetic purification. Genomic DNA was extracted using the Gentra Puregene Cell and Tissue kit, and a Qubit 2.0 fluorometer was used to quantify it. Points the paper makes about the study in general: CD4-sorted patient repertoires appeared more clonal than healthy CD4+ repertoires, and this difference persisted after removing the putative leukemic clones. The data were not HLA-matched, and the relatively small sample size could explain the higher clonality seen in CD4+ compared with CD8+ T-LGLL. TRBV06-family usage was enriched among the top patient clones (8/27) compared with healthy controls (2/35). Main leukemic clonotypes were private to each patient, although less than 30% of the main leukemic clonotypes were found at low frequency in the non-leukemic repertoires of other patients.

Measured from the cysteine to the phenylalanine, the CDR3 is 15 residues long. Only CDR3 DNA is held: 45 bases, read in frame from base 1. From a lookup of the germline V gene, CDR1 and CDR2 are KGHSH and LQKENI. The germline ends are 21 bases apart after V is trimmed by 6 bases and J by 7 bases. The chain uses TRBV18 and TRBJ2-5; the D gene is possibly TRBD1, with 6 bases matching. Specimen: CD4+ T cells from blood buffy coats. This receptor was identified in a human donor in good health. The DNA sequence is as follows: TGTGCCAGCTCGGAGGTTGGACAGCTAGTCGGGACCCAGTACTTC. Translation gives CASSEVGQLVGTQYF.